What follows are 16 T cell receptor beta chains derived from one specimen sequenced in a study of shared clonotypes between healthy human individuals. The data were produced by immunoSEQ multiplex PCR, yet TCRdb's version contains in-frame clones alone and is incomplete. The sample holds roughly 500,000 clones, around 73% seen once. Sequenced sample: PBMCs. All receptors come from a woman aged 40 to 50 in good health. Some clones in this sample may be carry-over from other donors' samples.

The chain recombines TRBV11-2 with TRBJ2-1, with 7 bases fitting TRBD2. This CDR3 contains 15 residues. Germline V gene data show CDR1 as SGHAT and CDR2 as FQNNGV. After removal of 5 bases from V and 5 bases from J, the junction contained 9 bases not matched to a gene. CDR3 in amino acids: CASSQNALADNEQFF. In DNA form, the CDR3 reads TGTGCCAGCAGCCAAAATGCCCTAGCGGACAATGAGCAGTTCTTC. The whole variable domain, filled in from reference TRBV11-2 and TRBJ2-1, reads EAGVAQSPRYKIIEKRQSVAFWCNPISGHATLYWYQQILGQGPKLLIQFQNNGVVDDSQLPKDRFSAERLKGVDSTLKIQPAKLEDSAVYLCASSQNALADNEQFFGPGTRLTVL.

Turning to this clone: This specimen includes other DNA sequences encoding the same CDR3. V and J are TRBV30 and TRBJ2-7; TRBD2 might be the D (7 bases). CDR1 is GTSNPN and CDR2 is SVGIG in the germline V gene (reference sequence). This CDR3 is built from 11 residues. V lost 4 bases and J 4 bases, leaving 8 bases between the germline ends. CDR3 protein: CAWKGGYEQYF. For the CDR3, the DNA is TGTGCCTGGAAGGGGGGGTACGAGCAGTACTTC. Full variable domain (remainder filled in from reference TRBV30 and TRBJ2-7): SQTIHQWPATLVQPVGSPLSLECTVEGTSNPNLYWYRQAAGRGLQLLFYSVGIGQISSEVPQNLSASRPQDRQFILSSKKLLLSDSGFYLCAWKGGYEQYFGPGTRLTVT.

Here the CDR3 reads CASSGGLPAGANVLTF. The CDR3 bases are TGTGCCAGCAGCGGGGGACTGCCCGCTGGGGCCAACGTCCTGACTTTC. The J gene is TRBJ2-6, the V gene TRBV5-4; D is possibly TRBD2 (6 bases). Trimming pared 4 bases from V and 2 bases from J, leaving 13 bases between. This CDR3 is 16 amino acids long. Germline V gene sequence: CDR1 SGHNT, CDR2 YYREEE (reference sequence).

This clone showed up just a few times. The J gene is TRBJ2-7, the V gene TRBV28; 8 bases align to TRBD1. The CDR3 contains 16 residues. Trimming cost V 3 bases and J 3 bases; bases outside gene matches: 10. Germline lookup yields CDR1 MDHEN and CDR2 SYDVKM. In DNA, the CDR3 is TGTGCCAGCAGTTTCGCTCAGGGGGCAGTCGGCTACGAGCAGTACTTC. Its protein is CASSFAQGAVGYEQYF. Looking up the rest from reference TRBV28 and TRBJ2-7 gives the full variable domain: DVKVTQSSRYLVKRTGEKVFLECVQDMDHENMFWYRQDPGLGLRLIYFSYDVKMKEKGDIPEGYSVSREKKERFSLILESASTNQTSMYLCASSFAQGAVGYEQYFGPGTRLTVT.

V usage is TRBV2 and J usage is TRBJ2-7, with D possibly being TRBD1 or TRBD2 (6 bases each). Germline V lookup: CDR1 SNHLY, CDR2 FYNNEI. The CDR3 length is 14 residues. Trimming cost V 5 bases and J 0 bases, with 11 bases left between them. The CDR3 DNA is TGTGCCAGCAGTTTAGGGGGGCCCTCCTACGAGCAGTACTTC. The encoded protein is CASSLGGPSYEQYF. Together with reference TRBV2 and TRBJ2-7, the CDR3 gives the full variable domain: EPEVTQTPSHQVTQMGQEVILRCVPISNHLYFYWYRQILGQKVEFLVSFYNNEISEKSEIFDDQFSVERPDGSNFTLKIRSTKLEDSAMYFCASSLGGPSYEQYFGPGTRLTVT.

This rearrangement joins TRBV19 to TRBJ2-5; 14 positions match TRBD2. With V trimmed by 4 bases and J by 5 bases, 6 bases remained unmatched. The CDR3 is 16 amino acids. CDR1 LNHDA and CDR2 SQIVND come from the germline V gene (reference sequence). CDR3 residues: CASSRGTSGRGETQYF. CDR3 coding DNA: TGTGCCAGTAGTAGGGGGACTAGCGGGAGAGGGGAGACCCAGTACTTC.

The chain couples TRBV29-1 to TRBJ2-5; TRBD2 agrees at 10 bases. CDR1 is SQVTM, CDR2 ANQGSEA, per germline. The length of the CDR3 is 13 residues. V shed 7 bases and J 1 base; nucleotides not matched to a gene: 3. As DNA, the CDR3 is TGCAGCGCCGGACTAGCGGCCCAAGAGACCCAGTACTTC. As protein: CSAGLAAQETQYF.

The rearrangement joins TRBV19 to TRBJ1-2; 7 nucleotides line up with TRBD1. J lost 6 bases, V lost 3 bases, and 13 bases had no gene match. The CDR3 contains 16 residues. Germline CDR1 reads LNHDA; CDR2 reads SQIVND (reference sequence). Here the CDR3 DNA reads TGTGCCAGTAGTATTAGCTCCGGGGGACAGAGACATGGCTACACCTTC. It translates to CASSISSGGQRHGYTF.

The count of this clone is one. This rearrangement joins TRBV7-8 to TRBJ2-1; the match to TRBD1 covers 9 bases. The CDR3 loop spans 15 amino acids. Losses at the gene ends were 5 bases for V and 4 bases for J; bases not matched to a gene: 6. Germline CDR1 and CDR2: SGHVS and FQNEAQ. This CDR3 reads CASSTGTGPYNEQFF. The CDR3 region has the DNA TGTGCCAGCAGCACCGGGACAGGGCCTTACAATGAGCAGTTCTTC.

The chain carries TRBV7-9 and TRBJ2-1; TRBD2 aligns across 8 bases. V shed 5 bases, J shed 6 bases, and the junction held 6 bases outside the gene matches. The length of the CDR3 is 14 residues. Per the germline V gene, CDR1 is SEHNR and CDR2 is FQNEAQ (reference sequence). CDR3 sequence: CASSLGLGPNEQFF. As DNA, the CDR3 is TGTGCCAGCAGCCTGGGACTAGGTCCCAATGAGCAGTTCTTC.

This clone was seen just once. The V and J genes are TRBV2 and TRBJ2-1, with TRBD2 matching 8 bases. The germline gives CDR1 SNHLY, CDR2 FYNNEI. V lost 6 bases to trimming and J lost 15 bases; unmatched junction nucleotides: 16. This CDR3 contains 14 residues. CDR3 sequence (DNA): TGTGCCAGCAGGGGTCTGGCGGGAGGCCCTTCGAGGTTCTTC. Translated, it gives CASRGLAGGPSRFF.

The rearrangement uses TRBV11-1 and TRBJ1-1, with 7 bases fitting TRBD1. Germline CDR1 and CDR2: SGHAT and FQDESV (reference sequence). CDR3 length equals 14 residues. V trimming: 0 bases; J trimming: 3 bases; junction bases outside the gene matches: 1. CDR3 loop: CASSLARGDTEAFF. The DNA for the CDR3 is TGTGCCAGCAGCTTAGCCAGGGGGGACACTGAAGCTTTCTTT.

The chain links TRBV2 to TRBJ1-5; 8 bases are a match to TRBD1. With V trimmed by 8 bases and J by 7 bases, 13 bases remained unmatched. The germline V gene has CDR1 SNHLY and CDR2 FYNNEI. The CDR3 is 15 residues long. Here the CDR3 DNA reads TGTGCCAGCGCACAGGAGTCAGGGGGCCGGCAGCCCCAGCATTTT. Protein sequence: CASAQESGGRQPQHF.

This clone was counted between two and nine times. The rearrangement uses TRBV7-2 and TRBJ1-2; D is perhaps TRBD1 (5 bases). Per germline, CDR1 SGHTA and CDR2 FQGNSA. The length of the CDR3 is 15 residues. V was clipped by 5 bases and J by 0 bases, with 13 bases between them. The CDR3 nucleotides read TGTGCCAGCAGCCCAACGAGGGGTACTAACTATGGCTACACCTTC. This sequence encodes CASSPTRGTNYGYTF.

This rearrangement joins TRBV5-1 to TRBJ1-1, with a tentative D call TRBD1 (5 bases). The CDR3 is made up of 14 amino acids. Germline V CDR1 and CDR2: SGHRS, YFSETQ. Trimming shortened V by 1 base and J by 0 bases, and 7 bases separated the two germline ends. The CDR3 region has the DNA TGCGCCAGCAGCTTGCTACAGGTGAACACTGAAGCTTTCTTT. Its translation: CASSLLQVNTEAFF.

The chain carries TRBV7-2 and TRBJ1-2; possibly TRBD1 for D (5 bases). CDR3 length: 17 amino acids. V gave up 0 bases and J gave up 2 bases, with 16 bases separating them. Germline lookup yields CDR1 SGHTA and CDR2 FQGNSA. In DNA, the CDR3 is TGTGCCAGCAGCTTAGCCCCAACCGGGGCAGGCAACTATGGCTACACCTTC. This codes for CASSLAPTGAGNYGYTF.